This T cell receptor beta chain was retrieved from a study of cytomegalovirus exposure and HLA in healthy donors. This clone was detected only once. The antigen is undetermined. V shed 4 bases and J shed 4 bases, with 16 bases lying between them. The germline V gene has CDR1 LNHDA and CDR2 SQIVND (reference sequence). The CDR3 has 15 amino acids. Study results and limitations: There was a cluster of highly shared sequence variants that was likely a sequencing artifact.

It was with 60 Vbeta and 13 Jbeta primers that the PCR ran. Sequencing was performed with immunoSEQ multiplex PCR; in TCRdb, only in-frame clones are kept and a portion is missing. The sample lists 150,000 to 200,000 clones, around 75% occurring once. The chain carries TRBV19 and TRBJ1-1; D may be TRBD1 (5 bases). This clonotype originated in a woman in her twenties or thirties in good health and CMV-seronegative. The sequenced sample consisted of PBMCs. The CDR3 nucleotides read TGTGCCAGTAGTACAGGGTTCGGTCGAGTCACTGAAGCTTTCTTT. The encoded protein is CASSTGFGRVTEAFF.